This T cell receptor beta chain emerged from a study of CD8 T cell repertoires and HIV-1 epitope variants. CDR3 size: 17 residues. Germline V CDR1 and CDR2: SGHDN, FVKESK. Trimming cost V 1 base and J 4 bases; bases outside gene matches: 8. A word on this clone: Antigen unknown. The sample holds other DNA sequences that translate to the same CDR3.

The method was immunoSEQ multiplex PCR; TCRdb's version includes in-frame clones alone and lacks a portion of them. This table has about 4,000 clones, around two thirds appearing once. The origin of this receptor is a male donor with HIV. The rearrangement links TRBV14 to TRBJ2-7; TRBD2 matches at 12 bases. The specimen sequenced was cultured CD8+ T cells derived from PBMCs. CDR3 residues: CASSQALGLAGSYEQYF. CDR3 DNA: TGTGCCAGCAGCCAAGCCCTGGGACTAGCGGGCTCTTACGAGCAGTACTTC.